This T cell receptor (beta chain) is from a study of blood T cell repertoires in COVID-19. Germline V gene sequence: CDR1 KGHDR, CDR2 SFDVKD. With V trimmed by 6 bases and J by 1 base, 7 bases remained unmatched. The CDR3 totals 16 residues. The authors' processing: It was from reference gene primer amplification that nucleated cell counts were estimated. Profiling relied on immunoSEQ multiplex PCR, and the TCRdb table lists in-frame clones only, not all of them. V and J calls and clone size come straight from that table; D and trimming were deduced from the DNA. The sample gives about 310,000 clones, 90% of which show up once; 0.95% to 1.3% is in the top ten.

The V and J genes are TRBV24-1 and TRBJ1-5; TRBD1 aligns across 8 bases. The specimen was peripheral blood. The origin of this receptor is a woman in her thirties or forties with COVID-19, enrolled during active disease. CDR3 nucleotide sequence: TGTGCCACCAGTACAACAGGGGGAGGGAGCAATCAGCCCCAGCATTTT. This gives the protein CATSTTGGGSNQPQHF.